This T cell receptor (beta chain) was sequenced during a study of blood T cell repertoires in COVID-19. Under the authors' procedure: The authors estimated nucleated cell counts from reference gene primer amplification. Method: immunoSEQ multiplex PCR; TCRdb's copy keeps in-frame clones and lacks some. That table is the source of V, J and clone size, and D and trimming were worked out from the DNA. The sample has about 120,000 clones, about 74% seen once; the top ten hold approximately 8%. The material sequenced was peripheral blood. The clonotype originates from a human donor in a cohort sampled during active COVID-19.

CDR3 in DNA: TGTGCCAGCAGTTTCGGACAGGCCTACGAGCAGTACTTC. Translation: CASSFGQAYEQYF. The chain carries TRBV28 and TRBJ2-7, with 7 bases identical to TRBD1. CDR1 is MDHEN, CDR2 SYDVKM, per germline. Trimming took 3 bases from V and 2 from J; bases not matched to a gene: 1. CDR3 size: 13 residues.